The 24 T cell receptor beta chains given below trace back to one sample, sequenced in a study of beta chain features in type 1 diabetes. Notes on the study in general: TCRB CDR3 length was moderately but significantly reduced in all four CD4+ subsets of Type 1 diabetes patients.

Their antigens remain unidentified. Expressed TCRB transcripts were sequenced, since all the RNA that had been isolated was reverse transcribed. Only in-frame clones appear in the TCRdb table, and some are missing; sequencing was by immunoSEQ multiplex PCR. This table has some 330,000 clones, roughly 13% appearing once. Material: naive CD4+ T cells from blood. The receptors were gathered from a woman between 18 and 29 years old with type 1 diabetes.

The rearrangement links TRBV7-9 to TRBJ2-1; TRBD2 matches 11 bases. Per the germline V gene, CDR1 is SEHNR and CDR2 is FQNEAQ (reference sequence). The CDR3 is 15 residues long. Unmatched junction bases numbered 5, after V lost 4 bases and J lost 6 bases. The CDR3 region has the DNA TGTGCCAGCAGCTCTAGCGGGGGGCGGGTCAATGAGCAGTTCTTC. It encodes CASSSSGGRVNEQFF.

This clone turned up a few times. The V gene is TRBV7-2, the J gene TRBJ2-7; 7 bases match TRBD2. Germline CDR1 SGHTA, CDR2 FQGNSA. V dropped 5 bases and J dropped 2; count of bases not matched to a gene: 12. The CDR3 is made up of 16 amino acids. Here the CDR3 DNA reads TGTGCCAGCAGCAATCGTGGGGCTAGCGGTACCTACGAGCAGTACTTC. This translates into CASSNRGASGTYEQYF.

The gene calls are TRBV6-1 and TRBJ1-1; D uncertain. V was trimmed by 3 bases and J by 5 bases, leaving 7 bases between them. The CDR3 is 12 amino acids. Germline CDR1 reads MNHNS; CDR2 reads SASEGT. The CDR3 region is CASSEWRTEAFF. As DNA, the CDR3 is TGTGCCAGCAGTGAGTGGCGGACTGAAGCTTTCTTT.

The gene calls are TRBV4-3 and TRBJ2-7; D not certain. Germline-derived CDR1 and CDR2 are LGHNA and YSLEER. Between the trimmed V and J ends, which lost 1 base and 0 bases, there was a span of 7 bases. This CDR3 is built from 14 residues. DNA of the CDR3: TGCGCCAGCAGCCAAGGACTGTCCTCCTACGAGCAGTACTTC. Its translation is CASSQGLSSYEQYF.

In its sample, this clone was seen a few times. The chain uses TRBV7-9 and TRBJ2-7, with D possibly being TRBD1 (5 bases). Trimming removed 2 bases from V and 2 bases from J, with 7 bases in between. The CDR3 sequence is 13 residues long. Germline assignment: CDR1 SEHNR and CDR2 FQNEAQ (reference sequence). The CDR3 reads CASSLSGTYEQYF. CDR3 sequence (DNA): TGTGCCAGCAGCTTATCAGGGACCTACGAGCAGTACTTC.

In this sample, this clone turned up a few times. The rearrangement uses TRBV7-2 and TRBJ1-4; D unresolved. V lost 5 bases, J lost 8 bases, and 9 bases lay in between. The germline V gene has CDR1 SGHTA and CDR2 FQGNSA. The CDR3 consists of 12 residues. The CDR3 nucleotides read TGTGCCAGCAGCGTGGGGAGGGAAAAACTGTTTTTT. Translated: CASSVGREKLFF.

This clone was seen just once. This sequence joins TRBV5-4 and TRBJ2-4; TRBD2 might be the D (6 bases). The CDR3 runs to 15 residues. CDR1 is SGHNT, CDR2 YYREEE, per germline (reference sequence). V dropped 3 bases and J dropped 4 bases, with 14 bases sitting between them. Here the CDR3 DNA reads TGTGCCAGCAGCTCCCCTGGGCGGGAAAAAAACATTCAGTACTTC. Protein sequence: CASSSPGREKNIQYF.

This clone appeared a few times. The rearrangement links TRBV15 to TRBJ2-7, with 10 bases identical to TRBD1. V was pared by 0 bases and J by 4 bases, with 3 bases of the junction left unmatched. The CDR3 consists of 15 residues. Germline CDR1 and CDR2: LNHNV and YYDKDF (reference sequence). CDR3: CATSRETGGWYEQYF. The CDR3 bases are TGTGCCACCAGCAGAGAGACAGGGGGCTGGTACGAGCAGTACTTC.

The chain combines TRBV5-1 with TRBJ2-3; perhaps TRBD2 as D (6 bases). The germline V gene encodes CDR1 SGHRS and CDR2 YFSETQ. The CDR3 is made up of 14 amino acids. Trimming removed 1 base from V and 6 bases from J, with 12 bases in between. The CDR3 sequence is CASSLLGGADTQYF. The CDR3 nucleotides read TGCGCCAGCAGCTTGCTCGGCGGGGCGGATACGCAGTATTTT.

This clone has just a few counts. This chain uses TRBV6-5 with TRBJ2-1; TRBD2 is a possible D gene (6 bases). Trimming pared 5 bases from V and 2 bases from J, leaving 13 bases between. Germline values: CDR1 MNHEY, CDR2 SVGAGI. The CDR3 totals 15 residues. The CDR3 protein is CASSGRDQTYNEQFF. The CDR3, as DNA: TGTGCCAGCAGTGGGCGGGACCAGACCTACAATGAGCAGTTCTTC.

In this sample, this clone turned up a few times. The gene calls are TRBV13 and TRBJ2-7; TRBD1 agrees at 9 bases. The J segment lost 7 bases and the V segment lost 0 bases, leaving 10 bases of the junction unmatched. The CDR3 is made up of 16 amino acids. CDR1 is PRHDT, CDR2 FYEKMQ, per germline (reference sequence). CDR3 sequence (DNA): TGTGCCAGCAGCTTAGGTCCGGGACAGGGTACGGGGGAGCAGTACTTC. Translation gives CASSLGPGQGTGEQYF.

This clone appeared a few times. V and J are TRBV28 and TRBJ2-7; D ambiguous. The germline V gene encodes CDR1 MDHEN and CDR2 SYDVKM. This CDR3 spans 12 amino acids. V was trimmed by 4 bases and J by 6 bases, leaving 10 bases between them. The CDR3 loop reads CASSSTEFEQYF. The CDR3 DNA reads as TGTGCCAGCAGTTCGACGGAGTTCGAGCAGTACTTC.

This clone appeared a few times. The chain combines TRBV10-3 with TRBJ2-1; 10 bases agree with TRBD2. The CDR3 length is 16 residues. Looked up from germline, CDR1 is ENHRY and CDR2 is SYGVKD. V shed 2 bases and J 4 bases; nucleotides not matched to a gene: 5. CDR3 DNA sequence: TGTGCCATCAGTGAGCGGGAGGGACTAGCGTACAATGAGCAGTTCTTC. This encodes CAISEREGLAYNEQFF.

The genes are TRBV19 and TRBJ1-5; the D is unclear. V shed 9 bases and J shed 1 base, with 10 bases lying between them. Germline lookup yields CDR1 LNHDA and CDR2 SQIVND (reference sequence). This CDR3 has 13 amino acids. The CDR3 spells CASLSRSNQPQHF. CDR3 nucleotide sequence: TGTGCCAGCCTCTCGCGAAGCAATCAGCCCCAGCATTTT.

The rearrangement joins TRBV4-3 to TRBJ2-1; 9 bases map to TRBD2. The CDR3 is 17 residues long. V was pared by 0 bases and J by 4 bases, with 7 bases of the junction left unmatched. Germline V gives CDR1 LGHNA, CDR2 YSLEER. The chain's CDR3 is CASSQDLAGWRYNEQFF. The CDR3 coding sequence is TGCGCCAGCAGCCAAGATCTAGCGGGGTGGCGTTACAATGAGCAGTTCTTC.

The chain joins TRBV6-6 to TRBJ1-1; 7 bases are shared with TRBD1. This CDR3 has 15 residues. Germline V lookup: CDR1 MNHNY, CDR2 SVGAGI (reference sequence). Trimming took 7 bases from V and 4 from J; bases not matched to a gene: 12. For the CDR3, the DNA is TGTGCCAGCACCAACGGGGGCAGGGGGAGCACTGAAGCTTTCTTT. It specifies CASTNGGRGSTEAFF.

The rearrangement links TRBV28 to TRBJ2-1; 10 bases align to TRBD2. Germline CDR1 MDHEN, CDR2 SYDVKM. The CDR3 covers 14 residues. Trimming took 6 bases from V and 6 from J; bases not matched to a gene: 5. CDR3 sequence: CASRFSGRPNEQFF. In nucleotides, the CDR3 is TGTGCCAGCAGATTTAGCGGGAGGCCCAATGAGCAGTTCTTC.

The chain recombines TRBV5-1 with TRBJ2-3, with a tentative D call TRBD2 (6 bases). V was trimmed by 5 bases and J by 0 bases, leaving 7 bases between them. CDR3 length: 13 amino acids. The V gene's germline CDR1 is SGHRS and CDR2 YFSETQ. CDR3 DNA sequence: TGCGCCAGCAGGCGGGAAAGCACAGATACGCAGTATTTT. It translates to CASRRESTDTQYF.

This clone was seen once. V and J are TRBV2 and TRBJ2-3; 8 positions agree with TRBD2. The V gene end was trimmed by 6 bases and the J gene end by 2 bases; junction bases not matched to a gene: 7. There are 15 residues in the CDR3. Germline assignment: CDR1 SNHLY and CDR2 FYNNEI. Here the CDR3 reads CASSRGLAITDTQYF. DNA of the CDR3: TGTGCCAGCAGCCGCGGACTAGCAATCACAGATACGCAGTATTTT.

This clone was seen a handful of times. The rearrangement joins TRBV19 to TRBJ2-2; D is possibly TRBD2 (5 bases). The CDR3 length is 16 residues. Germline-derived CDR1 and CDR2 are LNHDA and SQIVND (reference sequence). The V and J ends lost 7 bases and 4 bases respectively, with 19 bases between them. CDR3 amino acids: CASTMVASLATGELFF. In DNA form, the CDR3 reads TGTGCCAGTACCATGGTGGCTAGCTTGGCCACCGGGGAGCTGTTTTTT.

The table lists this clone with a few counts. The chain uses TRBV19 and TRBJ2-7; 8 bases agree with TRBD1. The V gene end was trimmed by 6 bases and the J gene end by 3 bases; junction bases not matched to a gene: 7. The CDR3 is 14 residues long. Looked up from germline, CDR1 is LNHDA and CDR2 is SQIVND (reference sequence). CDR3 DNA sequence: TGTGCCAGTAGGGGGACAGGAAGAAACTACGAGCAGTACTTC. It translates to CASRGTGRNYEQYF.

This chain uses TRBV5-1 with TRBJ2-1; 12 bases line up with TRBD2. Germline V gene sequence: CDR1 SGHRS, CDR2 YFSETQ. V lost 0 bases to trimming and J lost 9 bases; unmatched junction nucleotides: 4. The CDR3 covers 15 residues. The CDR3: CASSLELAGGGEQFF. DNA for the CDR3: TGCGCCAGCAGCTTGGAACTAGCGGGAGGAGGTGAGCAGTTCTTC.

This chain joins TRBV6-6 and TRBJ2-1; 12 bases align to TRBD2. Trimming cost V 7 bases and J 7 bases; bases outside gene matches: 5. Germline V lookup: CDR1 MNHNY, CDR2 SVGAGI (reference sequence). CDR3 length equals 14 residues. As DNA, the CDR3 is TGTGCCAGCATTCTAGCGGGGGGGCTTAATGAGCAGTTCTTC. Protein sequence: CASILAGGLNEQFF.

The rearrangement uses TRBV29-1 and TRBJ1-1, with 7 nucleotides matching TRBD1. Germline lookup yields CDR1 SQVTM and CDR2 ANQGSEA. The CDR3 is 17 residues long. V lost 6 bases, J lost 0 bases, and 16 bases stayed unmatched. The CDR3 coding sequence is TGCAGCGTGACACCCGGGACAGCGAGATTAATGAACACTGAAGCTTTCTTT. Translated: CSVTPGTARLMNTEAFF. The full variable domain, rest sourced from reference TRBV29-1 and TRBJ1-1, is SAVISQKPSRDICQRGTSLTIQCQVDSQVTMMFWYRQQPGQSLTLIATANQGSEATYESGFVIDKFPISRPNLTFSTLTVSNMSPEDSSIYLCSVTPGTARLMNTEAFFGQGTRLTVV.